This T cell receptor beta chain was obtained from a study of technical replicates of blood from several donors. The CDR3 spans 15 residues. The J segment lost 5 bases and the V segment lost 5 bases, leaving 9 bases of the junction unmatched. Germline assignment: CDR1 MNHEY and CDR2 SMNVEV (reference sequence). The table came from immunoSEQ multiplex PCR; TCRdb's copy has only in-frame clones and leaves some out. The sample includes about 99,000 clones, nearly 97% seen only once; the top ten take 0.2% to 0.25%. The sequenced material came from T cells isolated from PBMCs. V usage is TRBV27 and J usage is TRBJ2-5, with 9 bases that match TRBD2. The TCR comes from a human donor in good health. CDR3 loop: CASSAPGLAPETQYF. The CDR3 bases are TGTGCCAGCAGTGCACCGGGACTAGCCCCCGAGACCCAGTACTTC.